These T cell receptor beta chains were read from a single sample in a study of blood T cell repertoires in COVID-19. Assay: immunoSEQ multiplex PCR; the TCRdb copy retains only in-frame clones and omits some. The sample includes 150,000 to 200,000 clones, roughly 85% of them seen just once. Sequenced material: PBMCs or T cells enriched from blood (not recorded which). Receptors originate from a woman between 65 and 79 years old in a cohort exposed to, infected with or recovered from COVID-19 (not recorded which). The CDR3 runs from the conserved cysteine through the conserved F or W. A D gene is named only where the DNA matches it firmly. Clone size is given for some rows only: seen once, a few or many times, or a class if the clone is expanded.

v_gene: TRBV28
d_gene: -
j_gene: TRBJ1-5
abundance: -
CDR3nt: TGTGCCACTTCTATTGTCAATCAGCCCCAGCATTTT
CDR3aa: CATSIVNQPQHF

v_gene: TRBV28
d_gene: -
j_gene: TRBJ1-5
abundance: -
CDR3nt: TGTGCCAGCAGGGGGACTTGGGGTCAGCCCCAGCATTTT
CDR3aa: CASRGTWGQPQHF

v_gene: TRBV9
d_gene: -
j_gene: TRBJ2-7
abundance: -
CDR3nt: TGTGCCAGCAGCTCCAGGGCCTGGACGGACGAGCAGTACTTC
CDR3aa: CASSSRAWTDEQYF

v_gene: TRBV18
d_gene: -
j_gene: TRBJ2-1
abundance: -
CDR3nt: TGTGCCAGCTCACCACAGGGGGATGAGCAGTTCTTC
CDR3aa: CASSPQGDEQFF

v_gene: TRBV2
d_gene: -
j_gene: TRBJ1-6
abundance: -
CDR3nt: TGTGCCAGCAGTGATGCGTCAGGTTCACCCCTCCACTTT
CDR3aa: CASSDASGSPLHF

v_gene: TRBV5-1
d_gene: TRBD1
j_gene: TRBJ2-1
abundance: -
CDR3nt: TGCGCCAGCAGCTTTGCAGGGGGCGGTTTAAATGAGCAGTTCTTC
CDR3aa: CASSFAGGGLNEQFF

v_gene: TRBV25-1
d_gene: TRBD1
j_gene: TRBJ2-1
abundance: -
CDR3nt: TGTGCCAGCGGCGTGCTCGGGACAGCTTTCAATGAGCAGTTCTTC
CDR3aa: CASGVLGTAFNEQFF

v_gene: TRBV2
d_gene: -
j_gene: TRBJ2-1
abundance: few
CDR3nt: TGTGCCAGCAACCAGGTGGGCAGACGAACTAGCAATGAGCAGTTCTTC
CDR3aa: CASNQVGRRTSNEQFF

v_gene: TRBV3-1/TRBV3-2
d_gene: -
j_gene: TRBJ2-7
abundance: -
CDR3nt: TGTGCCAGCAGCCAAGATGGGCAGGGTTGGGACGAGCAGTACTTC
CDR3aa: CASSQDGQGWDEQYF

v_gene: TRBV5-1
d_gene: TRBD1
j_gene: TRBJ1-1
abundance: -
CDR3nt: TGCGCCAGCAGCTCCGGGACAGGGGACACTGAAGCTTTCTTT
CDR3aa: CASSSGTGDTEAFF

v_gene: TRBV7-2
d_gene: TRBD1
j_gene: TRBJ1-1
abundance: -
CDR3nt: TGTGCCAGCAGCACCAGACAGGGGCTGGACACTGAAGCTTTCTTT
CDR3aa: CASSTRQGLDTEAFF

v_gene: TRBV15
d_gene: -
j_gene: TRBJ1-1
abundance: few
CDR3nt: TGTGCCACCAGCAGAGGCTACAGCATGAACACTGAAGCTTTCTTT
CDR3aa: CATSRGYSMNTEAFF

v_gene: TRBV6-2/TRBV6-3
d_gene: -
j_gene: TRBJ2-5
abundance: -
CDR3nt: TGTGCCAGCAGTTACTCGAACCTACTGGCCCAGTACTTC
CDR3aa: CASSYSNLLAQYF

v_gene: TRBV5-5
d_gene: -
j_gene: TRBJ1-5
abundance: -
CDR3nt: TGTGCCAGCAGCTTGGTTCCAGGGAGCAATCAGCCCCAGCATTTT
CDR3aa: CASSLVPGSNQPQHF

v_gene: TRBV7-8
d_gene: -
j_gene: TRBJ2-7
abundance: -
CDR3nt: TGTGCCAGCAGCTTAGGTTACAGCAGCTCCTACGAGCAGTACTTC
CDR3aa: CASSLGYSSSYEQYF

v_gene: TRBV10-3
d_gene: -
j_gene: TRBJ2-5
abundance: -
CDR3nt: TGTGCCATCAGTGAGTCGACGGGAGTAGGGCAGGGTACCCAGTACTTC
CDR3aa: CAISESTGVGQGTQYF

v_gene: TRBV5-1
d_gene: TRBD1
j_gene: TRBJ1-1
abundance: -
CDR3nt: TGCGCCAGCAGCTTGGTGCGGGACAGAGGGAACACTGAAGCTTTCTTT
CDR3aa: CASSLVRDRGNTEAFF

v_gene: TRBV30
d_gene: -
j_gene: TRBJ2-7
abundance: -
CDR3nt: TGTGCCTGGAGTGTACTGTTCAGGGACGAGCAGTACTTC
CDR3aa: CAWSVLFRDEQYF

v_gene: TRBV10-1
d_gene: -
j_gene: TRBJ1-1
abundance: few
CDR3nt: TGCGCCAGCAGCGCCGGGGGGCGGACTGAAGCTTTCTTT
CDR3aa: CASSAGGRTEAFF

v_gene: TRBV6-2/TRBV6-3
d_gene: TRBD2
j_gene: TRBJ2-3
abundance: -
CDR3nt: TGTGCCAGCAGCAGAGGGGTAGCGGGAACTCCAAGCACAGATACGCAGTATTTT
CDR3aa: CASSRGVAGTPSTDTQYF

v_gene: TRBV6-5
d_gene: TRBD1
j_gene: TRBJ2-1
abundance: -
CDR3nt: TGTGCCAGCAGCCTTGGGACAGGGGTCAATGAGCAGTTCTTC
CDR3aa: CASSLGTGVNEQFF

v_gene: TRBV7-3
d_gene: -
j_gene: TRBJ2-5
abundance: -
CDR3nt: TGTGCCAGCAGTCGTGGCCTCCAAGAGACCCAGTACTTC
CDR3aa: CASSRGLQETQYF

v_gene: TRBV6-1
d_gene: TRBD2
j_gene: TRBJ2-7
abundance: -
CDR3nt: TGTGCCAGCAGTGACAGTCTAGCGGGAGCCTACGAGCAGTACTTC
CDR3aa: CASSDSLAGAYEQYF

v_gene: TRBV11-3
d_gene: -
j_gene: TRBJ1-2
abundance: -
CDR3nt: TGTGCCAGCAGCTTAGGGCGGTCCTATGGCTACACCTTC
CDR3aa: CASSLGRSYGYTF

v_gene: TRBV3-1/TRBV3-2
d_gene: TRBD2
j_gene: TRBJ2-7
abundance: -
CDR3nt: TGTGCCAGCAGCCAAGATGACCCGAGGGCTAGCGGAACCTACGAGCAGTACTTC
CDR3aa: CASSQDDPRASGTYEQYF

v_gene: TRBV7-9
d_gene: -
j_gene: TRBJ2-3
abundance: -
CDR3nt: TGTGCCAGCAGCTTACGTTCAGATACGCAGTATTTT
CDR3aa: CASSLRSDTQYF

v_gene: TRBV7-6
d_gene: TRBD2
j_gene: TRBJ2-2
abundance: -
CDR3nt: TGTGCCAGCAGCCCCCTAGCGGGAGGGAATACCGGGGAGCTGTTTTTT
CDR3aa: CASSPLAGGNTGELFF

v_gene: TRBV10-1
d_gene: TRBD2
j_gene: TRBJ2-1
abundance: -
CDR3nt: TGCGCCAGCAGTGGGGCGGTAGCGGGCAACAATGAGCAGTTCTTC
CDR3aa: CASSGAVAGNNEQFF

v_gene: TRBV4-3
d_gene: -
j_gene: TRBJ2-1
abundance: once
CDR3nt: TGCGCCAGCAGCCAAGAGTTCCGGGCCTACAATGAGCAGTTCTTC
CDR3aa: CASSQEFRAYNEQFF

v_gene: TRBV19
d_gene: -
j_gene: TRBJ1-5
abundance: -
CDR3nt: TGTGCCAGTAGTGGGACTTCCCGCAATCAGCCCCAGCATTTT
CDR3aa: CASSGTSRNQPQHF

v_gene: TRBV2
d_gene: -
j_gene: TRBJ2-2
abundance: -
CDR3nt: TGTGCCAGCAGCCCCGGGATAAACACCGGGGAGCTGTTTTTT
CDR3aa: CASSPGINTGELFF

v_gene: TRBV18
d_gene: -
j_gene: TRBJ1-2
abundance: -
CDR3nt: TGTGCCAGCTCACCTCCGACAGACCGAAGGGGCTATGGCTACACCTTC
CDR3aa: CASSPPTDRRGYGYTF

v_gene: TRBV24-1
d_gene: TRBD1
j_gene: TRBJ2-1
abundance: -
CDR3nt: TGTGCCACCAGCCACAGGGGCCCGATTCGTGAGCAGTTCTTC
CDR3aa: CATSHRGPIREQFF

v_gene: TRBV4-3
d_gene: -
j_gene: TRBJ2-2
abundance: -
CDR3nt: TGCGCCAGCAGCCAAACCTGGGGGGCCGGGGAGCTGTTTTTT
CDR3aa: CASSQTWGAGELFF

v_gene: TRBV6-2/TRBV6-3
d_gene: -
j_gene: TRBJ1-5
abundance: few
CDR3nt: TGTGCCAGCAGTTACGGCCCCTTTGGTCAGCCCCAGCATTTT
CDR3aa: CASSYGPFGQPQHF

v_gene: TRBV7-9
d_gene: TRBD1
j_gene: TRBJ2-5
abundance: few
CDR3nt: TGTGCCAGCAGCGCACGGACAGGGGGGAGGGAGACCCAGTACTTC
CDR3aa: CASSARTGGRETQYF

v_gene: TRBV7-3
d_gene: TRBD2
j_gene: TRBJ2-5
abundance: few
CDR3nt: TGTGCCAGCAGCTTTACACCGGGACTAGCGGGAGAAAAGGGCTCCCTGGAGACCCAGTACTTC
CDR3aa: CASSFTPGLAGEKGSLETQYF

v_gene: TRBV7-9
d_gene: -
j_gene: TRBJ1-2
abundance: -
CDR3nt: TGTGCCAGCAGCTTAGCGCTGCAGGACTATGGCTACACCTTC
CDR3aa: CASSLALQDYGYTF

v_gene: TRBV27
d_gene: -
j_gene: TRBJ2-3
abundance: -
CDR3nt: TGTGCCAGCAGTTGGGGAGGAGATACGCAGTATTTT
CDR3aa: CASSWGGDTQYF

v_gene: TRBV5-1
d_gene: TRBD2
j_gene: TRBJ2-1
abundance: -
CDR3nt: TGCGCCAGCAGCTGGGCCCTGGCGGGAGGAACCTACAATGAGCAGTTCTTC
CDR3aa: CASSWALAGGTYNEQFF

v_gene: TRBV5-1
d_gene: -
j_gene: TRBJ2-2
abundance: few
CDR3nt: TGCGCCAGCAGTCGGGAACTCGACCTTATGGGCGGGGAGCTGTTTTTT
CDR3aa: CASSRELDLMGGELFF

v_gene: TRBV7-2
d_gene: TRBD2
j_gene: TRBJ2-3
abundance: -
CDR3nt: TGTGCCAGCAGCCCGACCGGGACTAGCGGGAGGGATACGCAGTATTTT
CDR3aa: CASSPTGTSGRDTQYF

v_gene: TRBV7-2
d_gene: -
j_gene: TRBJ1-3
abundance: -
CDR3nt: TGTGCCAGCAGCTTAGCGTCAGGGTACTCTGGAAACACCATATATTTT
CDR3aa: CASSLASGYSGNTIYF

v_gene: TRBV2
d_gene: TRBD1
j_gene: TRBJ1-3
abundance: -
CDR3nt: TGTGCCAGCTTGACAGGGCCCGGAAACACCATATATTTT
CDR3aa: CASLTGPGNTIYF

v_gene: TRBV7-9
d_gene: -
j_gene: TRBJ1-2
abundance: -
CDR3nt: TGTGCCAGCAGCTTAGATCTATACTATGGCTACACCTTC
CDR3aa: CASSLDLYYGYTF

v_gene: TRBV19
d_gene: -
j_gene: TRBJ1-2
abundance: -
CDR3nt: TGTGCCAGTAGACTCCGGGGGGACTATGGCTACACCTTC
CDR3aa: CASRLRGDYGYTF

v_gene: TRBV10-3
d_gene: -
j_gene: TRBJ2-7
abundance: -
CDR3nt: TGTGCCTCGACAGGTGGGGTAGGGACCTACGAGCAGTACTTC
CDR3aa: CASTGGVGTYEQYF

v_gene: TRBV5-5
d_gene: -
j_gene: TRBJ2-5
abundance: -
CDR3nt: TGTGCCAGCAGCTTAAGTCCAGACCAAGAGACCCAGTACTTC
CDR3aa: CASSLSPDQETQYF